In its sample, the clone carrying this T cell receptor (beta chain) was seen once. This specimen belongs to a study of blood T cell repertoires in COVID-19. As for the study in general: From T cells, B-cell-depleted T cells, or PBMCs came the material, which was cDNA or gDNA.

Original handling: Cell counts per sample came from amplifying reference gene primers. The assay was immunoSEQ multiplex PCR, and TCRdb's table has in-frame clones only and misses some. The DNA gave D and trimming, while V, J and clone size come from that table. The sample includes over 200,000 clones, about 90% of them seen just once. Trimming took off 4 bases at V and 0 bases at J, with 10 bases between the two ends. This CDR3 contains 15 residues. CDR1 is WNHNN, CDR2 SYGVQD, per germline (reference sequence). The TCR comes from a woman aged 25 to 45 with acute COVID-19. Sequencing used PBMCs or T cells enriched from blood (not recorded which). V and J are TRBV10-1 and TRBJ2-1; tentatively, D is TRBD1 (5 bases). This CDR3 is CASSGVQGSYNEQFF. CDR3 bases: TGCGCCAGCAGTGGGGTCCAGGGCTCCTACAATGAGCAGTTCTTC.